The source of this T cell receptor (beta chain) is a study of control samples from healthy donors and cancer patients. The V and J ends lost 0 bases and 2 bases, in that order; junction bases with no gene match: 5. The CDR3 length is 16 residues. Germline V gives CDR1 SEHNR, CDR2 FQNEAQ (reference sequence). Clones were sequenced by immunoSEQ multiplex PCR, and TCRdb holds only the in-frame ones, with some missing. The data hold around 100,000 clones, with 75% to 90% observed a single time. The chain carries TRBV7-9 and TRBJ1-2; TRBD1 matches at 8 bases. The source material was blood. The TCR was taken from a man aged 30-40 years in good health. This chain's CDR3 is CASSLAGQGANYGYTF. For the CDR3, the DNA is TGTGCCAGCAGCTTAGCTGGTCAGGGGGCAAACTATGGCTACACCTTC.